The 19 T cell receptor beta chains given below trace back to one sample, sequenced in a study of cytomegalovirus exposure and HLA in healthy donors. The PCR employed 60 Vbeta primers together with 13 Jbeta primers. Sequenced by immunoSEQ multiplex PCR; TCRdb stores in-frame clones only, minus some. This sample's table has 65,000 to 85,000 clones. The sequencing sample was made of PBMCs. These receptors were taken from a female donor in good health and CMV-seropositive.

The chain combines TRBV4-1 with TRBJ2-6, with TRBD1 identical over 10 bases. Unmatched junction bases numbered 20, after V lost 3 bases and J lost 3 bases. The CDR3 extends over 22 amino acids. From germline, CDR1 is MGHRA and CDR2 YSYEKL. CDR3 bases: TGCGCCAGCAGCCAGACGAATTCCTTGGACAGGGGGTCTATGTTTGGGGCCAACGTCCTGACTTTC. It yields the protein CASSQTNSLDRGSMFGANVLTF.

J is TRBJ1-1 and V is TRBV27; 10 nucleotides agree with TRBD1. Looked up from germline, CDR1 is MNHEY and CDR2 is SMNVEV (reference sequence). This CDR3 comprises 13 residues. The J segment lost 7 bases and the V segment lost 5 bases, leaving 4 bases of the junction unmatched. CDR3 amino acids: CASSPTGGDEAFF. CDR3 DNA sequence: TGTGCCAGCAGTCCGACAGGGGGCGATGAAGCTTTCTTT.

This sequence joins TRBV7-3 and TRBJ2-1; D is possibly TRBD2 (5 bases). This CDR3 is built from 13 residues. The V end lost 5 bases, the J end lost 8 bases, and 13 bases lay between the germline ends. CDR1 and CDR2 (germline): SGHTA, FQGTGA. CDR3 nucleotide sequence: TGTGCCAGCAGCGGCAGAGGGTCCGATGAGCAGTTCTTC. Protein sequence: CASSGRGSDEQFF.

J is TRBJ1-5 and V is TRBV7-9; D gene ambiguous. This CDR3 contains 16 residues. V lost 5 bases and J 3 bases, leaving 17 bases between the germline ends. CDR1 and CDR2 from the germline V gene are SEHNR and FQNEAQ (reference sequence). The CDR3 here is CASSLGWQAYNQPQHF. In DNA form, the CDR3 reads TGTGCCAGCAGCCTAGGGTGGCAGGCCTACAATCAGCCCCAGCATTTT.

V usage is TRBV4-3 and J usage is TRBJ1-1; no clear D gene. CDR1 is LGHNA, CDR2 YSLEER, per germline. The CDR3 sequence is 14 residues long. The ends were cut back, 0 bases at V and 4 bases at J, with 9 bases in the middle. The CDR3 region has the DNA TGCGCCAGCAGCCAAGACCTCCGGGGCACTGAAGCTTTCTTT. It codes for CASSQDLRGTEAFF.

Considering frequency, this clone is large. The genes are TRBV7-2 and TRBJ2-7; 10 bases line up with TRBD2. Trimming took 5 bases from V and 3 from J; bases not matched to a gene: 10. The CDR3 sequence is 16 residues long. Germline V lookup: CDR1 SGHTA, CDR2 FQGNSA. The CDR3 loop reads CASSPAALAGVYEQYF. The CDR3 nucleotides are TGTGCCAGCAGCCCCGCGGCGCTAGCGGGAGTCTACGAGCAGTACTTC.

The CDR3: CASSPSETASQPQHF. Written as DNA, the CDR3 is TGTGCCAGCTCACCATCGGAAACAGCCTCTCAGCCCCAGCATTTT. The chain carries TRBV18 and TRBJ1-5; the D is unclear. This CDR3 has 15 amino acids. The germline V gene has CDR1 KGHSH and CDR2 LQKENI. V lost 2 bases and J lost 6, with 14 bases in between. Looking up the rest from reference TRBV18 and TRBJ1-5 gives the full variable domain: NAGVMQNPRHLVRRRGQEARLRCSPMKGHSHVYWYRQLPEEGLKFMVYLQKENIIDESGMPKERFSAEFPKEGPSILRIQQVVRGDSAAYFCASSPSETASQPQHFGDGTRLSIL.

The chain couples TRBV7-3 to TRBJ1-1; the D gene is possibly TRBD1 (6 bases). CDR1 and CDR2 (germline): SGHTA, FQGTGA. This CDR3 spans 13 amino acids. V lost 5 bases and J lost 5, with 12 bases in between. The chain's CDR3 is CASSPTGYTEAFF. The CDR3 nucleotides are TGTGCCAGCAGCCCTACAGGGTATACTGAAGCTTTCTTT.

The CDR3 DNA follows: TGTGCCTGGAAGACAGGGGCTAATGAAAAACTGTTTTTT. It specifies CAWKTGANEKLFF. The chain uses TRBV30 and TRBJ1-4, with 8 bases fitting TRBD1. The V and J ends lost 4 bases and 3 bases, in that order; junction bases with no gene match: 1. CDR1 is GTSNPN and CDR2 is SVGIG in the germline V gene (reference sequence). The CDR3 sequence is 13 residues long.

The CDR3 is CASSPRRETDTQYF. The CDR3 region has the DNA TGTGCCAGCAGCCCCAGGCGGGAGACAGATACGCAGTATTTT. V gene TRBV9 combines with J gene TRBJ2-3; 7 bases agree with TRBD2. V trimming: 4 bases; J trimming: 3 bases; junction bases outside the gene matches: 5. Germline-derived CDR1 and CDR2 are SGDLS and YYNGEE. The CDR3 has 14 residues.

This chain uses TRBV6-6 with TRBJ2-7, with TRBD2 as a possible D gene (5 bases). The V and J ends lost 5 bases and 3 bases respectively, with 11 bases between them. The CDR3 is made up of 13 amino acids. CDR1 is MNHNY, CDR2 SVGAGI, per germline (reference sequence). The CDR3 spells CASSQTGSYEQYF. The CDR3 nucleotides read TGTGCCAGCAGTCAGACGGGGAGCTACGAGCAGTACTTC.

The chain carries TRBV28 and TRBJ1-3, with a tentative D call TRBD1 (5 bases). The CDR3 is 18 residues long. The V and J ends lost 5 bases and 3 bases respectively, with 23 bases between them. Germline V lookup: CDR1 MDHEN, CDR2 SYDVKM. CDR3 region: CASSPPWGLLGDGNTIYF. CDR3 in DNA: TGTGCCAGCAGTCCTCCTTGGGGACTGTTGGGTGATGGAAACACCATATATTTT.

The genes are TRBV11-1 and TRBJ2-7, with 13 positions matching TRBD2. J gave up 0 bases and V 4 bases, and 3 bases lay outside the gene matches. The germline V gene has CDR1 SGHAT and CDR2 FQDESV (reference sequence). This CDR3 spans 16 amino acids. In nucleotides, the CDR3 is TGTGCCAGCAGCTGGGGACTAGCGGGAACCTCCTACGAGCAGTACTTC. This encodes CASSWGLAGTSYEQYF. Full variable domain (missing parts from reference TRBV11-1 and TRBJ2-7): EAEVAQSPRYKITEKSQAVAFWCDPISGHATLYWYRQILGQGPELLVQFQDESVVDDSQLPKDRFSAERLKGVDSTLKIQPAELGDSAMYLCASSWGLAGTSYEQYFGPGTRLTVT.

Written as DNA, the CDR3 is TGTGCCAGCAGCCAGGATCCTAGCGCGGCCTACGAGCAGTACTTC. Amino acids: CASSQDPSAAYEQYF. The V and J genes are TRBV4-2 and TRBJ2-7; D may be TRBD2 (6 bases). The germline CDR1 and CDR2 sequences are LGHNA and YNFKEQ. Trimming took off 3 bases at V and 2 bases at J, with 14 bases between the two ends. The CDR3 spans 15 residues.

CDR3 in amino acids: CASSIGAEEKLFF. The CDR3 region has the DNA TGTGCCAGCAGCATCGGAGCGGAGGAAAAACTGTTTTTT. The rearrangement joins TRBV7-9 to TRBJ1-4; D is unresolved. Germline values: CDR1 SEHNR, CDR2 FQNEAQ (reference sequence). The germline V and J ends were trimmed by 5 bases and 8 bases, with 12 bases remaining between them. This CDR3 has 13 residues. The full variable domain, rest sourced from reference TRBV7-9 and TRBJ1-4, is DTGVSQNPRHKITKRGQNVTFRCDPISEHNRLYWYRQTLGQGPEFLTYFQNEAQLEKSRLLSDRFSAERPKGSFSTLEIQRTEQGDSAMYLCASSIGAEEKLFFGSGTQLSVL.

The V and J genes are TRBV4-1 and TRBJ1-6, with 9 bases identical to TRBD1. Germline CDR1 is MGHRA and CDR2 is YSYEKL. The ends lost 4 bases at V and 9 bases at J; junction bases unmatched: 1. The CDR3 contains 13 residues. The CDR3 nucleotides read TGCGCCAGCAGCCCGGGACAGGGTTCACCCCTCCACTTT. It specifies CASSPGQGSPLHF.

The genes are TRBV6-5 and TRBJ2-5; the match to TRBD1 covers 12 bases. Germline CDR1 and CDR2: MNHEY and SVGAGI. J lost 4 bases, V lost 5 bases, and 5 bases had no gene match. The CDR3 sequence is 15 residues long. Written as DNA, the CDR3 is TGTGCCAGCAGTCTTCCGGGACAGGGGGCAGAGACCCAGTACTTC. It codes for CASSLPGQGAETQYF.

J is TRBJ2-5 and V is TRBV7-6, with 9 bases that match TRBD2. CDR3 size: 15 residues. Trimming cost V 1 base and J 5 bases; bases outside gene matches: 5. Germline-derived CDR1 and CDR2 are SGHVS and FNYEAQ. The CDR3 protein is CASSLEAGGGETQYF. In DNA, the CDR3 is TGTGCCAGCAGCTTAGAAGCGGGGGGTGGGGAGACCCAGTACTTC.

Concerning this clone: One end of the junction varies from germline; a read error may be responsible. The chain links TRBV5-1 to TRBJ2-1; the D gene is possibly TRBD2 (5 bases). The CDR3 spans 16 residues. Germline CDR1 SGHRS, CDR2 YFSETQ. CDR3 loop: CASSLELDTSDNEQFF. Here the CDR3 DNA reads TGCGCCAGCAGCTTGGAACTAGATACCTCCGACAATGAGCAGTTCTTC.